This TCR beta chain appears in the sequencing data of a study of T cell repertoires in cytomegalovirus infection. On the study more broadly: Indications of both CMV infection and matching HLA type were provided by public TCR beta signatures. Study-wide results and caveats: The study found HLA-C-restricted CMV-specific TCR beta clonotypes dominating the ex vivo response. Cumulative frequency (of public TCR beta family members) identified carriers of CMV plus the relevant HLA.

Notes on this clonotype: The antigen is not known.

CDR3 length equals 13 residues. Trimming removed 5 bases at V and 4 bases at J, with 9 bases between. Germline V CDR1 and CDR2: SEHNR, FQNEAQ (reference sequence). TCRdb reprocessed the reads with MiXCR, giving one entry per CDR3 protein. Of around 140,000 distinct CDR3 sequences listed, approximately 5.9% are singletons. Material: PBMCs. This sequence originates from a human donor in good health (CMV status not recorded). Some clones in this sample may be carry-over from other donors' samples. The V gene is TRBV7-9, the J gene TRBJ2-1; the D is unclear. CDR3 residues: CASSHSLYNEQFF. In DNA form, the CDR3 reads TGTGCCAGCAGCCACAGCCTTTACAATGAGCAGTTCTTC.